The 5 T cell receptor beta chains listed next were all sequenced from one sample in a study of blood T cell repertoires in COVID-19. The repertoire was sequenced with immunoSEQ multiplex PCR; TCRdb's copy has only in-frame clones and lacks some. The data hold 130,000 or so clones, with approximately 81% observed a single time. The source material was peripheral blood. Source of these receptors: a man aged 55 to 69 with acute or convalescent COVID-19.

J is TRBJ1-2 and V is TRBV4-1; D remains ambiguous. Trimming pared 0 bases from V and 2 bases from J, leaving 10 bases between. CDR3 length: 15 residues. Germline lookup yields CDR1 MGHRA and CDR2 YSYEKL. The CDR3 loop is CASSQDDWENYGYTF. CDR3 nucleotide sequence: TGCGCCAGCAGCCAAGATGATTGGGAGAACTATGGCTACACCTTC.

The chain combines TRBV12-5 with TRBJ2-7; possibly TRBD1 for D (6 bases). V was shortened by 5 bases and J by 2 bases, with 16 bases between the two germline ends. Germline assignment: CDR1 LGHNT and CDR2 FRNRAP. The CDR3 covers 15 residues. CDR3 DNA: TGTGCTAGTGGTCCCACCCCAGGGGAACCCTACGAGCAGTACTTC. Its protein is CASGPTPGEPYEQYF.

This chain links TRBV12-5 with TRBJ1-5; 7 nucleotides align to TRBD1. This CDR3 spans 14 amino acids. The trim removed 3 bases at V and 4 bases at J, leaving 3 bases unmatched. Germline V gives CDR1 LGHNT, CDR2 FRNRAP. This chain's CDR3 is CASGLGTANQPQHF. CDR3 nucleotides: TGTGCTAGTGGTTTAGGGACAGCAAATCAGCCCCAGCATTTT.

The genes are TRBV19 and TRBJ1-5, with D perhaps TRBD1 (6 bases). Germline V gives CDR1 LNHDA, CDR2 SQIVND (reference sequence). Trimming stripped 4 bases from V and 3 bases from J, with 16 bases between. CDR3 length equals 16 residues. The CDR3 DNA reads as TGTGCCAGTAGTAAAGAGACAGGATTAGTCAATCAGCCCCAGCATTTT. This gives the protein CASSKETGLVNQPQHF.

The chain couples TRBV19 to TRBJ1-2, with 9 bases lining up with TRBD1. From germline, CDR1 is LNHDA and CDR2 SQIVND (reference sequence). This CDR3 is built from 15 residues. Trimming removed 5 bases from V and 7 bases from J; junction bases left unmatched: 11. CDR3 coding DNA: TGTGCCAGTAGTGCTCCGGGACAGGGTCTAGGTGGCTACACCTTC. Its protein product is CASSAPGQGLGGYTF.